Below, 26 T cell receptor beta chains from the same sample are listed, as sequenced in a study of T cells after posttransplantation cyclophosphamide. Assay: immunoSEQ multiplex PCR; the TCRdb copy retains only in-frame clones and omits some. The sample has tens of thousands of clones, around 73% seen once. The sample consisted of memory CD4+ T cells sorted from PBMCs. The source is a woman in her fifties or sixties in good health, CMV-negative, and a related stem cell transplant donor.

J is TRBJ2-1 and V is TRBV5-6; 13 positions agree with TRBD2. From germline, CDR1 is SGHDT and CDR2 YYEEEE. V was clipped by 4 bases and J by 8 bases; unmatched bases: 9. The CDR3 runs 16 residues. The CDR3 DNA sequence: TGTGCCAGCAGCCTCATCGGACTAGCGGGAGTTGATGAGCAGTTCTTC. It encodes CASSLIGLAGVDEQFF.

This clone was seen only once. V is TRBV11-1 and J is TRBJ2-1, with 9 bases lining up with TRBD2. The CDR3 is 15 amino acids. Trimming at V came to 5 bases and at J to 7 bases, leaving 9 bases not matched to a gene. CDR1 SGHAT and CDR2 FQDESV come from the germline V gene (reference sequence). Here the CDR3 DNA reads TGTGCCAGCAGCCCCGGGACTAGCTTTGAGAATGAGCAGTTCTTC. This sequence encodes CASSPGTSFENEQFF.

This rearrangement joins TRBV5-5 to TRBJ1-5; 10 nucleotides line up with TRBD1. The CDR3 is 14 amino acids. The germline V gene encodes CDR1 SGHKS and CDR2 YYEKEE (reference sequence). V dropped 4 bases and J dropped 6; count of bases not matched to a gene: 4. CDR3 nucleotide sequence: TGTGCCAGCAGCCAGACAGGGGGCAGTCAGCCCCAGCATTTT. Protein sequence: CASSQTGGSQPQHF.

This rearrangement joins TRBV11-2 to TRBJ1-6; TRBD1 matches at 7 bases. Looked up from germline, CDR1 is SGHAT and CDR2 is FQNNGV. CDR3 length equals 15 residues. The V and J ends lost 4 bases and 7 bases, in that order; junction bases with no gene match: 7. CDR3 bases: TGTGCCAGCAGCTCCGGACAGGCCGACAATTCACCCCTCCACTTT. Protein product: CASSSGQADNSPLHF.

The V and J genes are TRBV6-4 and TRBJ2-1; 10 bases match TRBD1. Trimming cost V 6 bases and J 4 bases; bases outside gene matches: 6. The CDR3 totals 15 residues. Per germline, CDR1 MRHNA and CDR2 SNTAGT. The chain's CDR3 is CASSTGTGAYNEQFF. The CDR3 DNA follows: TGTGCCAGCAGCACCGGGACAGGGGCATACAATGAGCAGTTCTTC.

V usage is TRBV6-5 and J usage is TRBJ2-2; 7 bases match TRBD1. J gave up 7 bases and V 0 bases, and 8 bases lay outside the gene matches. Looked up from germline, CDR1 is MNHEY and CDR2 is SVGAGI. This CDR3 is built from 16 residues. CDR3 nucleotide sequence: TGTGCCAGCAGTTACTCGGTAGGGGGCGCGGACGGGGAGCTGTTTTTT. It translates to CASSYSVGGADGELFF.

Within the sample, this clone is medium-sized. The V gene is TRBV18, the J gene TRBJ1-1; tentative D call: TRBD1 (6 bases). In germline, CDR1 is KGHSH, CDR2 LQKENI. Trimming removed 8 bases at V and 3 bases at J, with 13 bases between. The length of the CDR3 is 13 residues. CDR3 protein: CASGQSGDTEAFF. The DNA of the CDR3 is TGTGCCAGCGGACAGAGCGGGGACACTGAAGCTTTCTTT.

This clone was detected only a few times. The chain is built from TRBV25-1 and TRBJ2-7, with TRBD2 as a possible D gene (6 bases). The ends were cut back, 3 bases at V and 3 bases at J, with 12 bases in the middle. Germline V gene data show CDR1 as MGHDK and CDR2 as SYGVNS. The CDR3 is 14 residues long. This chain's CDR3 is CASSEGLSHYEQYF. CDR3 bases: TGTGCCAGCAGTGAGGGACTTAGCCACTACGAGCAGTACTTC.

V is TRBV7-2 and J is TRBJ2-5, with 8 nucleotides matching TRBD2. CDR1 and CDR2 (germline): SGHTA, FQGNSA. This CDR3 has 13 residues. V was clipped by 5 bases and J by 4 bases; unmatched bases: 3. The CDR3 DNA reads TGTGCCAGCAGCACTAGCGGTGGAGAGACCCAGTACTTC. This codes for CASSTSGGETQYF.

This sequence joins TRBV18 and TRBJ2-1, with a possible D match to TRBD1 (5 bases). CDR3 length: 15 residues. Trimming cost V 3 bases and J 3 bases, with 12 bases left between them. CDR1 KGHSH and CDR2 LQKENI come from the germline V gene. The CDR3 DNA reads TGTGCCAGCTCACCGCGACAGATTTTCTACAATGAGCAGTTCTTC. Encoded protein: CASSPRQIFYNEQFF.

This sequence joins TRBV10-3 and TRBJ1-2; D ambiguous. The CDR3 has 13 residues. Trimming left V 2 bases short and J 0 bases short, with 4 bases between. Per the germline V gene, CDR1 is ENHRY and CDR2 is SYGVKD. The CDR3 loop is CAISEGANYGYTF. The CDR3 coding sequence is TGTGCCATCAGTGAGGGAGCTAACTATGGCTACACCTTC.

The chain couples TRBV5-4 to TRBJ2-3, with TRBD2 identical over 9 bases. Germline-derived CDR1 and CDR2 are SGHNT and YYREEE (reference sequence). CDR3 length equals 14 residues. The V segment lost 2 bases and the J segment 4 bases; nucleotides outside the gene matches: 2. CDR3 in amino acids: CASSFAGGPDTQYF. CDR3 DNA: TGTGCCAGCAGCTTTGCGGGAGGGCCAGATACGCAGTATTTT.

This rearrangement joins TRBV19 to TRBJ1-2, with D maybe TRBD1 (5 bases). The V end was cut by 0 bases, the J end by 8 bases, with 13 bases between. The germline CDR1 and CDR2 sequences are LNHDA and SQIVND (reference sequence). The CDR3 loop spans 14 amino acids. As DNA, the CDR3 is TGTGCCAGTAGTATAGATTCAGGGCGAGGAGGCTACACCTTC. This translates into CASSIDSGRGGYTF.

The chain combines TRBV7-2 with TRBJ2-7; D gene uncertain. From germline, CDR1 is SGHTA and CDR2 FQGNSA. The germline V and J ends were trimmed by 4 bases and 4 bases, with 8 bases remaining between them. The CDR3 contains 12 residues. CDR3 in amino acids: CASSSLPYEQYF. The CDR3 nucleotides are TGTGCCAGCAGCTCCCTTCCTTACGAGCAGTACTTC. Combining the CDR3 with reference TRBV7-2 and TRBJ2-7 gives the whole variable domain GAGVSQSPSNKVTEKGKDVELRCDPISGHTALYWYRQSLGQGLEFLIYFQGNSAPDKSGLPSDRFSAERTGGSVSTLTIQRTQQEDSAVYLCASSSLPYEQYFGPGTRLTVT.

This clone appeared a single time. The rearrangement uses TRBV7-9 and TRBJ2-5, with TRBD1 as a possible D gene (6 bases). CDR3 length: 14 residues. With 0 bases removed from V and 4 bases from J, the gap between germline ends came to 9 bases. CDR1 and CDR2 (germline): SEHNR, FQNEAQ (reference sequence). The chain's CDR3 is CASSLAGRGETQYF. CDR3 DNA: TGTGCCAGCAGCTTAGCGGGCAGGGGAGAGACCCAGTACTTC.

This clone showed up just a few times. V usage is TRBV6-1 and J usage is TRBJ2-3; D is undetermined. Germline lookup yields CDR1 MNHNS and CDR2 SASEGT. With 0 bases removed from V and 4 bases from J, the gap between germline ends came to 11 bases. The CDR3 spans 15 residues. CDR3 in DNA: TGTGCCAGCAGTGAAGCGGTGTTTCAGGCAGATACGCAGTATTTT. It yields the protein CASSEAVFQADTQYF.

As for this clone: One end of the junction fails to match germline, which may point to a read error. The sample contains more than one DNA sequence encoding this CDR3. This chain connects TRBV14 to TRBJ1-6; D unresolved. This CDR3 has 13 amino acids. Looked up from germline, CDR1 is SGHDN and CDR2 is FVKESK. The CDR3 DNA sequence: TGTGCCAGCAGCCAGTTATCCTATTCCCCCCTCCACTTT. Translated: CASSQLSYSPLHF.

The J gene is TRBJ2-6, the V gene TRBV19, with 8 bases matching TRBD2. Trimming removed 0 bases from V and 4 bases from J; junction bases left unmatched: 8. The germline V gene has CDR1 LNHDA and CDR2 SQIVND (reference sequence). The CDR3 is 18 residues long. For the CDR3, the DNA is TGTGCCAGTAGTATAGAGAACGGGAGGGCCTCCGGGGCCAACGTCCTGACTTTC. Translating gives CASSIENGRASGANVLTF. The whole variable domain, filled in from reference TRBV19 and TRBJ2-6, reads DGGITQSPKYLFRKEGQNVTLSCEQNLNHDAMYWYRQDPGQGLRLIYYSQIVNDFQKGDIAEGYSVSREKKESFPLTVTSAQKNPTAFYLCASSIENGRASGANVLTFGAGSRLTVL.

The gene calls are TRBV11-1 and TRBJ1-1, with 9 bases identical to TRBD1. Germline CDR1 SGHAT, CDR2 FQDESV (reference sequence). J gave up 5 bases and V 3 bases, and 4 bases lay outside the gene matches. CDR3 length equals 14 residues. This CDR3 is CASSLGQGSTEAFF. CDR3 nucleotide sequence: TGTGCCAGCAGCTTGGGACAGGGATCAACTGAAGCTTTCTTT.

This sequence joins TRBV9 and TRBJ2-5; D may be TRBD1 (5 bases). From germline, CDR1 is SGDLS and CDR2 YYNGEE. This CDR3 is built from 17 residues. V lost 0 bases and J 5 bases, leaving 20 bases between the germline ends. The CDR3 DNA follows: TGTGCCAGCAGCGTAGACGGGCAGGGCGGTGGTGGCGAGACCCAGTACTTC. This gives the protein CASSVDGQGGGGETQYF.

V gene TRBV28 combines with J gene TRBJ2-3; TRBD2 is a possible D gene (6 bases). CDR3 length: 16 amino acids. The V gene lost 6 bases and the J gene lost 0 bases, with 16 bases spanning the gap. CDR1 is MDHEN, CDR2 SYDVKM, per germline. The CDR3 DNA reads TGTGCCAGCAGAACCGGCGGGGTGACTAGCACAGATACGCAGTATTTT. Translated: CASRTGGVTSTDTQYF.

This clone was picked up one time. The chain joins TRBV29-1 to TRBJ1-2, with D possibly TRBD1 on 5 matching bases. Trimming shortened V by 4 bases and J by 8 bases, and 17 bases separated the two germline ends. Germline CDR1 reads SQVTM; CDR2 reads ANQGSEA. This CDR3 region has 13 residues. This chain's CDR3 is CSVGKDSKGGYTF. For the CDR3, the DNA is TGCAGCGTTGGGAAAGACAGTAAGGGGGGCTACACCTTC.

The chain uses TRBV19 and TRBJ2-2; 9 nucleotides line up with TRBD1. J was trimmed by 5 bases and V by 6 bases; bases with no gene match: 7. CDR1 LNHDA and CDR2 SQIVND come from the germline V gene (reference sequence). The CDR3 loop spans 15 amino acids. CDR3 nucleotide sequence: TGTGCCAGTAGGGCACAGGGGGCGGAAACCGGGGAGCTGTTTTTT. Protein product: CASRAQGAETGELFF.

The chain couples TRBV7-9 to TRBJ1-3; 7 positions agree with TRBD1. The trim removed 1 base at V and 0 bases at J, leaving 3 bases unmatched. The CDR3 sequence is 16 residues long. The germline CDR1 and CDR2 sequences are SEHNR and FQNEAQ (reference sequence). CDR3 DNA: TGTGCCAGCAGCTTAGTCAGGGGGAGCTCTGGAAACACCATATATTTT. Encoded protein: CASSLVRGSSGNTIYF.

This rearrangement joins TRBV4-3 to TRBJ1-3; 10 nucleotides align to TRBD1. With 0 bases clipped from V and 7 bases from J, the junction kept 6 bases outside the gene matches. The length of the CDR3 is 16 residues. The germline V gene has CDR1 LGHNA and CDR2 YSLEER. CDR3 DNA: TGCGCCAGCAGCCAAGATTTCCGGGACAGGGGTAACACCATATATTTT. Its translation: CASSQDFRDRGNTIYF.

The chain carries TRBV6-1 and TRBJ1-2; no clear D gene. CDR3 length: 12 residues. Germline CDR1 MNHNS, CDR2 SASEGT. The germline V and J ends were trimmed by 5 bases and 3 bases, with 7 bases remaining between them. The CDR3 region has the DNA TGTGCCAGCAGTACCCGGGACTATGGCTACACCTTC. This codes for CASSTRDYGYTF.